This paragraph covers one T cell receptor (beta chain) sequence. Its antigen remains unidentified. The conserved final phenylalanine or tryptophan is absent from the CDR3, which likely points to a read error. This sample stems from a study of blood T cells in healthy people across ages. Study-wide points: In long-lived donors, naive CD4+ cell counts and diversity exceeded those of aged donors. Diversity estimates from one million T cells were considered underestimates.

The second PCR ran about 6 to 12 cycles with a sample-barcoded 5' primer and J-beta primers. TCRdb re-analysed the 5' RACE reads in MiXCR, keeping a single row per CDR3 protein. Among roughly 1.9 million distinct CDR3 sequences listed, roughly 43% were seen once. Trimming cost V 5 bases and J 4 bases; bases outside gene matches: 6. Looked up from germline, CDR1 is LGHNA and CDR2 is YNFKEQ. The CDR3 has 14 residues. The V gene is TRBV4-2, the J gene TRBJ2-7; 9 bases align to TRBD1. The sample comprised blood. This clonotype was obtained from a human donor in good health. The CDR3 sequence is CASSVQGARYEQYL. The CDR3 DNA sequence: TGTGCCAGCAGCGTACAGGGGGCGCGGTACGAGCAGTACCTC.